These T cell receptor beta chains were read from a single sample in a study of blood T cell repertoires in COVID-19. The protocol was immunoSEQ multiplex PCR, while the TCRdb copy is restricted to in-frame clones and leaves out a portion. The sample has a few hundred thousand clones, more than 70% seen once. Sequencing used PBMCs or T cells enriched from blood (not recorded which). The receptors stem from an older woman in a cohort exposed to, infected with or recovered from COVID-19 (not recorded which). CDR3s include the opening cysteine and the closing phenylalanine or tryptophan. The order of the fields is clone size, J gene, D gene, V gene, CDR3 protein, CDR3 DNA. A D gene is named only where the DNA matches it firmly. Some rows have no size entry. The others give once, few or many, or a class for an expanded clone.

.,TRBJ2-7,TRBD2,TRBV5-1,CASSPRAGISYEQYF,TGCGCCAGCAGCCCCCGAGCGGGGATTTCCTACGAGCAGTACTTC
.,TRBJ2-7,TRBD2,TRBV6-2/TRBV6-3,CASSYYPAGGPQYF,TGTGCCAGCAGTTACTATCCAGCGGGAGGGCCCCAGTACTTC
.,TRBJ2-1,.,TRBV3-1/TRBV3-2,CASRWLDEQFF,TGTGCCAGCAGGTGGCTAGATGAGCAGTTCTTC
.,TRBJ2-3,TRBD1,TRBV11-2,CASNQGAITDTQYF,TGTGCCAGCAACCAGGGGGCGATAACAGATACGCAGTATTTT
.,TRBJ1-1,.,TRBV6-5,CASSPQGTTEAFF,TGTGCCAGCAGTCCACAGGGTACCACTGAAGCTTTCTTT
.,TRBJ2-1,.,TRBV5-1,CASSLQGGYNEQFF,TGCGCCAGCAGCTTGCAGGGAGGCTACAATGAGCAGTTCTTC
.,TRBJ1-5,TRBD1,TRBV6-5,CASSRQGVNQPQHF,TGTGCCAGCAGTAGACAGGGCGTCAATCAGCCCCAGCATTTT
.,TRBJ2-7,TRBD2,TRBV28,CASSLSTSDEQYF,TGTGCCAGCAGTTTATCTACTAGCGACGAGCAGTACTTC
.,TRBJ2-5,.,TRBV27,CASSLMGPQPSSQETQYF,TGTGCCAGCAGTCTAATGGGCCCCCAGCCTAGCAGCCAAGAGACCCAGTACTTC
.,TRBJ1-2,TRBD1,TRBV9,CASSRDSLYGYTF,TGTGCCAGCAGCCGGGACAGCTTATATGGCTACACCTTC
.,TRBJ1-3,.,TRBV6-5,CASESGNTIYF,TGTGCCAGCGAGTCTGGAAACACCATATATTTT
.,TRBJ1-1,.,TRBV7-2,CASSLAVGQNTEAFF,TGTGCCAGCAGCTTAGCAGTGGGACAGAACACTGAAGCTTTCTTT
.,TRBJ2-3,TRBD2,TRBV11-2,CASSLEPLGLTSGRTDTQYF,TGTGCCAGCAGCTTAGAACCTCTTGGACTTACTAGCGGGAGGACAGATACGCAGTATTTT
.,TRBJ2-7,.,TRBV21-1,CASSKSADRDHEQYF,TGTGCCAGCAGCAAATCCGCGGACAGGGACCACGAGCAGTACTTC
.,TRBJ2-1,TRBD2,TRBV4-1,CASSLALAGNNEQFF,TGCGCCAGCAGCCTTGCACTAGCGGGCAACAATGAGCAGTTCTTC
.,TRBJ1-6,.,TRBV7-2,CASSLGQRRSPLHF,TGTGCCAGCAGCTTAGGACAGCGCCGATCACCCCTCCACTTT
.,TRBJ1-4,.,TRBV29-1,CSSLFNEKLFF,TGCAGCAGCCTTTTCAATGAAAAACTGTTTTTT
.,TRBJ1-1,.,TRBV18,CASSPSDRPGGTEAFF,TGTGCCAGCTCACCGTCTGACAGGCCGGGTGGCACTGAAGCTTTCTTT
.,TRBJ2-7,TRBD2,TRBV10-2,CASRDPGLAGDEQYF,TGCGCCAGCAGGGACCCGGGACTAGCGGGAGACGAGCAGTACTTC
.,TRBJ2-4,.,TRBV7-2,CASSLRAGSHGNIQYF,TGTGCCAGCAGCTTAAGGGCGGGATCCCATGGGAACATTCAGTACTTC
once,TRBJ2-1,TRBD1,TRBV7-2,CASSSGTGKNEQFF,TGTGCCAGCAGCTCCGGGACAGGGAAGAATGAGCAGTTCTTC
.,TRBJ2-4,.,TRBV9,CASSPEIRGRAKNIQYF,TGTGCCAGCAGCCCCGAAATTCGGGGAAGAGCCAAAAACATTCAGTACTTC
.,TRBJ2-7,TRBD1,TRBV7-9,CASSLAGTGGYEQYF,TGTGCCAGCAGCTTAGCCGGGACAGGGGGTTACGAGCAGTACTTC
.,TRBJ2-2,.,TRBV5-1,CASSLGLAAGELFF,TGCGCCAGCAGCTTGGGGCTAGCAGCCGGGGAGCTGTTTTTT